This T cell receptor (beta chain) was sequenced in a study of T cell responses to AZD1222 COVID-19 vaccine. Repertoires were generated with immunoSEQ multiplex PCR, while TCRdb's copy carries only in-frame clones and drops some. The repertoire holds 54,000 or so clones, over 70% seen once, with 5% in the top ten. This clone came up a few times. The germline V gene has CDR1 MDHEN and CDR2 SYDVKM. Trimming cost V 6 bases and J 2 bases; bases outside gene matches: 9. This CDR3 has 15 amino acids. This specimen was peripheral blood, taken 28 days after the second AZD1222 dose. V gene TRBV28 combines with J gene TRBJ2-5; 7 nucleotides match TRBD1. The receptor's source is an adult who received the AZD1222 COVID-19 vaccine. For the CDR3, the DNA is TGTGCCAGCAGCTCTTTTTGGGACAGACAAGAGACCCAGTACTTC. It is translated as CASSSFWDRQETQYF.